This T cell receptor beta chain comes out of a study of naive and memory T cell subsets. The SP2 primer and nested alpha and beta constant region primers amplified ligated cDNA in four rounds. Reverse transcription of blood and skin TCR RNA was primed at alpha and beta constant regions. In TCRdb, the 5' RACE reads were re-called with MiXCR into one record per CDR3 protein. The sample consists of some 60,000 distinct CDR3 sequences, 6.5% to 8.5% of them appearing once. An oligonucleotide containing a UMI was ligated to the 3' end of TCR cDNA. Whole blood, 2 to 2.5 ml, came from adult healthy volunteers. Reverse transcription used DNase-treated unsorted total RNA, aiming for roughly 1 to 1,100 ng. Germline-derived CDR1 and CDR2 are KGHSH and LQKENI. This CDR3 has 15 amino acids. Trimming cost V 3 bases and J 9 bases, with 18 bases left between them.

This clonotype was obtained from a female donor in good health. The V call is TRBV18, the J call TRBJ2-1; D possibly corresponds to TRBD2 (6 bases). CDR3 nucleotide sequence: TGTGCCAGCTCACCTTCAGGAGGGAGCGACGGTGAGCAGTTCTTC. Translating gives CASSPSGGSDGEQFF.